A selection of T cell receptor beta chains follows, all from one sample in a study of blood T cell repertoires in COVID-19. The protocol was immunoSEQ multiplex PCR, while the TCRdb copy is restricted to in-frame clones and leaves out a portion. The data show roughly 79,000 clones, 80% seen once. Sequenced input: peripheral blood. All receptors come from a man in his 60s with active or convalescent COVID-19. Each CDR3 is given with its conserved first and last residue. D genes are given only for firm matches. Clone sizes are given selectively: once, few, many, or a class where the clone is expanded.

V gene	clone size	D gene	J gene	CDR3 length	CDR3 protein	CDR3 DNA
TRBV5-5	-	-	TRBJ1-1	13	CASSLGVDTEAFF	TGTGCCAGCAGCTTGGGTGTAGACACTGAAGCTTTCTTT
TRBV7-2	few	-	TRBJ1-4	12	CASSFLGEKLFF	TGTGCCAGCAGCTTCCTCGGGGAAAAACTGTTTTTT
TRBV5-8	-	-	TRBJ2-7	15	CASSWGTARSYEQYF	TGTGCCAGCAGCTGGGGGACTGCCCGCTCCTACGAGCAGTACTTC
TRBV5-5	-	TRBD1	TRBJ1-2	14	CASSTGTGVRGYTF	TGTGCCAGCAGCACCGGGACAGGCGTCCGGGGCTACACCTTC
TRBV19	-	TRBD2	TRBJ2-5	14	CASSVRGDGETQYF	TGTGCCAGTAGTGTCCGGGGGGACGGGGAGACCCAGTACTTC
TRBV19	-	TRBD1	TRBJ1-2	17	CASSIISGGVIKYGYTF	TGTGCCAGTAGTATTATCTCAGGGGGAGTAATTAAGTATGGCTACACCTTC
TRBV2	-	TRBD2	TRBJ2-3	16	CASSEGRSGGTDTQYF	TGTGCCAGCAGTGAGGGGCGTAGCGGGGGCACAGATACGCAGTATTTT
TRBV15	-	-	TRBJ1-2	15	CATSRDRVTNYGYTF	TGTGCCACCAGCAGAGATCGCGTTACCAACTATGGCTACACCTTC
TRBV30	-	-	TRBJ1-1	17	CAWSVIKNRVKNTEAFF	TGTGCCTGGAGTGTAATAAAGAACAGGGTAAAGAACACTGAAGCTTTCTTT
TRBV27	-	-	TRBJ1-2	13	CASSRGQPNGYTF	TGTGCCAGCAGTCGAGGACAGCCGAATGGCTACACCTTC
TRBV11-3	-	TRBD1	TRBJ2-7	13	CASSRDRLDEQYF	TGTGCCAGCAGCCGGGACAGGTTGGACGAGCAGTACTTC
TRBV19	-	-	TRBJ2-5	16	CASSIVGAGYQETQYF	TGTGCCAGTAGTATAGTGGGGGCAGGGTACCAAGAGACCCAGTACTTC
TRBV4-3	-	-	TRBJ1-2	16	CASSQVRGGTGPGYTF	TGCGCCAGCAGCCAAGTCCGGGGGGGGACCGGACCTGGCTACACCTTC
TRBV19	-	-	TRBJ1-3	16	CASSISPGRAGNTIYF	TGTGCCAGTAGTATCTCTCCGGGCAGGGCTGGAAACACCATATATTTT
TRBV5-4	-	-	TRBJ2-1	13	CASSLIGGIEQFF	TGTGCCAGCAGCTTGATTGGAGGGATTGAGCAGTTCTTC
TRBV7-9	-	-	TRBJ1-1	14	CASSPPAGITEAFF	TGTGCCAGCAGCCCGCCCGCAGGGATCACTGAAGCTTTCTTT
TRBV7-2	-	TRBD1	TRBJ1-5	15	CASSTRTGGNQPQHF	TGTGCCAGCAGCACCCGGACAGGGGGCAATCAGCCCCAGCATTTT
TRBV7-3	once	-	TRBJ2-3	15	CASSFSGVSTDTQYF	TGTGCCAGCAGCTTTTCGGGGGTCAGCACAGATACGCAGTATTTT
TRBV6-1	-	-	TRBJ1-2	13	CASSETVQHGYTF	TGTGCCAGCAGTGAAACGGTACAGCATGGCTACACCTTC